A single sample gave rise to the 25 T cell receptor beta chains below, sequenced in a study of blood T cell repertoires in COVID-19. The assay was immunoSEQ multiplex PCR, and TCRdb's table has in-frame clones only and misses some. The sample holds around 140,000 clones; under 90% are singletons and the top ten take around 3.4%. The sequenced sample consisted of peripheral blood. The origin of the receptors is a man in his sixties or seventies who had recovered from COVID-19.

The rearrangement joins TRBV18 to TRBJ2-2; D uncertain. The CDR3 is 16 amino acids. Germline values: CDR1 KGHSH, CDR2 LQKENI. V was shortened by 0 bases and J by 0 bases, with 8 bases between the two germline ends. CDR3 DNA sequence: TGTGCCAGCTCACCACCGGAGATCGCGAACACCGGGGAGCTGTTTTTT. Residues: CASSPPEIANTGELFF.

The genes are TRBV6-5 and TRBJ1-2; the D is unclear. CDR3 length equals 11 residues. Germline assignment: CDR1 MNHEY and CDR2 SVGAGI. The V gene lost 4 bases and the J gene lost 8 bases, with 8 bases spanning the gap. CDR3 bases: TGTGCCAGCAGTTCGTCTCGGGGCTACACCTTC. Amino acids: CASSSSRGYTF.

The chain uses TRBV19 and TRBJ2-7; D is ambiguous. Between the trimmed V and J ends, which lost 6 bases and 3 bases, there was a span of 9 bases. The CDR3 is 12 residues long. The germline CDR1 and CDR2 sequences are LNHDA and SQIVND (reference sequence). The CDR3 is CASSAPGYEQYF. CDR3 bases: TGTGCCAGTAGCGCCCCAGGCTACGAGCAGTACTTC.

The chain is built from TRBV9 and TRBJ2-7; D not resolved. The CDR3 is made up of 15 amino acids. The germline CDR1 and CDR2 sequences are SGDLS and YYNGEE. V lost 0 bases, J lost 3 bases, and 13 bases lay in between. CDR3 sequence: CASSVAAGIYYEQYF. For the CDR3, the DNA is TGTGCCAGCAGCGTAGCGGCAGGAATATACTACGAGCAGTACTTC.

For the CDR3, the DNA is TGTGCCAGCTCACCCCTCTGGGGCGAAGCTTTCTTT. It translates to CASSPLWGEAFF. V is TRBV18 and J is TRBJ1-1; D may be TRBD1 (5 bases). Germline V gives CDR1 KGHSH, CDR2 LQKENI. Deletions cut 3 bases from V and 8 bases from J, with 10 bases between. This CDR3 has 12 amino acids.

The chain is built from TRBV5-8 and TRBJ1-1; TRBD1 might be the D (5 bases). CDR1 and CDR2 from the germline V gene are SGHTS and YDEGEE. V lost 3 bases and J 6 bases, leaving 21 bases between the germline ends. The CDR3 sequence is 16 residues long. CDR3 loop: CASSSNGGGFIPEAFF. For the CDR3, the DNA is TGTGCCAGCAGCTCCAACGGGGGGGGGTTTATCCCTGAAGCTTTCTTT.

The chain has TRBV19 and TRBJ2-2, with D perhaps TRBD2 (5 bases). The V gene lost 10 bases and the J gene lost 4 bases, with 22 bases spanning the gap. Germline V gives CDR1 LNHDA, CDR2 SQIVND (reference sequence). The CDR3 runs to 16 residues. CDR3 sequence reads: CATSRAAGVRTGELFF. Written as DNA, the CDR3 is TGTGCCACAAGCCGCGCCGCCGGGGTTCGCACCGGGGAGCTGTTTTTT.

DNA for the CDR3: TGCGCCAGCAGCCGAGGGTCACCCGGGGCCAACGTCCTGACTTTC. Protein product: CASSRGSPGANVLTF. V and J are TRBV4-3 and TRBJ2-6; possibly TRBD2 for D (5 bases). This CDR3 is 15 amino acids long. V was trimmed by 4 bases and J by 4 bases, leaving 11 bases between them. Germline CDR1 is LGHNA and CDR2 is YSLEER.

This rearrangement joins TRBV7-9 to TRBJ1-5; TRBD1 is a possible D gene (6 bases). The germline V gene encodes CDR1 SEHNR and CDR2 FQNEAQ (reference sequence). Trimming pared 3 bases from V and 5 bases from J, leaving 14 bases between. The CDR3 length is 15 residues. CDR3 loop: CASSLSQGLYQPQHF. CDR3 DNA: TGTGCCAGCAGCTTGTCACAGGGCTTGTATCAGCCCCAGCATTTT.

This clone was found once. This chain uses TRBV5-1 with TRBJ2-5; 11 bases match TRBD2. The CDR3 spans 15 residues. Germline CDR1 is SGHRS and CDR2 is YFSETQ. Trimming removed 6 bases from V and 0 bases from J; junction bases left unmatched: 4. CDR3 amino acids: CASTLAGGYQETQYF. In DNA form, the CDR3 reads TGCGCCAGCACCTTAGCGGGGGGGTACCAAGAGACCCAGTACTTC.

The chain is built from TRBV30 and TRBJ2-1; TRBD2 is a possible D gene (6 bases). Germline V CDR1 and CDR2: GTSNPN, SVGIG (reference sequence). This CDR3 is 13 amino acids long. Between the trimmed V and J ends, which lost 0 bases and 5 bases, there was a span of 8 bases. The CDR3 bases are TGTGCCTGGAGTGTTCAGCGGGACAATGAGCAGTTCTTC. Its protein is CAWSVQRDNEQFF.

The J gene is TRBJ2-3, the V gene TRBV5-4; the match to TRBD2 covers 9 bases. V lost 4 bases and J lost 4; bases outside the gene matches: 13. Per the germline V gene, CDR1 is SGHNT and CDR2 is YYREEE (reference sequence). The CDR3 loop spans 17 amino acids. The CDR3 DNA sequence: TGTGCCAGCAGCATATTTAGCGGGAGTCTTGGCGCAGATACGCAGTATTTT. Protein: CASSIFSGSLGADTQYF.

The genes are TRBV12-3 or TRBV12-4 and TRBJ2-2, with D perhaps matching TRBD1 (6 bases). CDR3 length equals 11 residues. CDR3 DNA sequence: TGTGCTACAGGGTCGGCCGGGGAGCTGTTTTTT. Translation gives CATGSAGELFF.

The V and J genes are TRBV7-6 and TRBJ2-2, with 15 bases matching TRBD2. Germline-derived CDR1 and CDR2 are SGHVS and FNYEAQ. The V segment lost 7 bases and the J segment 6 bases; nucleotides outside the gene matches: 9. This CDR3 contains 17 residues. CDR3 nucleotides: TGTGCCAGCACCCTACAAGGACTAGCGGGAGGGGCCGGGGAGCTGTTTTTT. Its translation: CASTLQGLAGGAGELFF. The entire variable domain, with the rest obtained from reference TRBV7-6 and TRBJ2-2, is as follows: GAGVSQSPRYKVTKRGQDVALRCDPISGHVSLYWYRQALGQGPEFLTYFNYEAQQDKSGLPNDRFSAERPEGSISTLTIQRTEQRDSAMYRCASTLQGLAGGAGELFFGEGSRLTVL.

The DNA for the CDR3 is TGCAGTGCCAGTATGACAGGGCACACTGAAGCTTTCTTT. Protein product: CSASMTGHTEAFF. V usage is TRBV20-1 and J usage is TRBJ1-1; TRBD1 aligns across 7 bases. The length of the CDR3 is 13 residues. Germline CDR1 reads DFQATT; CDR2 reads SNEGSKA (reference sequence). V lost 6 bases and J lost 3; bases outside the gene matches: 7.

The gene calls are TRBV14 and TRBJ2-5; TRBD2 matches 10 bases. The ends lost 1 base at V and 1 base at J; junction bases unmatched: 12. Per germline, CDR1 SGHDN and CDR2 FVKESK. This CDR3 contains 19 residues. The CDR3 region has the DNA TGTGCCAGCAGCCAAGTACGAGGACTAGCGGCTTACGGCCAAGAGACCCAGTACTTC. The encoded protein is CASSQVRGLAAYGQETQYF.

This sequence joins TRBV6-2 or TRBV6-3 and TRBJ2-1; the match to TRBD2 covers 7 bases. This CDR3 comprises 20 residues. Germline V gene sequence: CDR1 MNHEY, CDR2 SVGEGT. V lost 5 bases to trimming and J lost 0 bases; unmatched junction nucleotides: 19. DNA of the CDR3: TGTGCCAGCAGTCCCATTAGCGGGTTCGCTCTTTTAAGCTCCTACAATGAGCAGTTCTTC. Translated: CASSPISGFALLSSYNEQFF.

V is TRBV2 and J is TRBJ2-5; D gene ambiguous. The CDR3 consists of 13 residues. CDR1 is SNHLY, CDR2 FYNNEI, per germline. The V and J ends lost 1 base and 3 bases respectively, with 6 bases between them. The CDR3 DNA reads as TGTGCCAGCAGTGAAGAAACAGAAGAGACCCAGTACTTC. It codes for CASSEETEETQYF.

The chain carries TRBV5-1 and TRBJ1-2; D perhaps matches TRBD1 (5 bases). This CDR3 comprises 18 residues. Trimming removed 4 bases from V and 0 bases from J, with 22 bases in between. Looked up from germline, CDR1 is SGHRS and CDR2 is YFSETQ. CDR3 sequence reads: CASSPSRGREGTNYGYTF. The CDR3 DNA is TGCGCCAGCAGCCCATCTAGGGGCAGGGAAGGTACTAACTATGGCTACACCTTC. The full variable domain, rest sourced from reference TRBV5-1 and TRBJ1-2, is KAGVTQTPRYLIKTRGQQVTLSCSPISGHRSVSWYQQTPGQGLQFLFEYFSETQRNKGNFPGRFSGRQFSNSRSEMNVSTLELGDSALYLCASSPSRGREGTNYGYTFGSGTRLTVV.

The chain recombines TRBV6-1 with TRBJ2-5, with a possible D match to TRBD1 (5 bases). CDR3 size: 13 residues. The germline gives CDR1 MNHNS, CDR2 SASEGT. V lost 3 bases to trimming and J lost 1 base, with 6 bases between them. The CDR3, as DNA: TGTGCCAGCAGTGAGACAGTCCAAGAGACCCAGTACTTC. It codes for CASSETVQETQYF.

This clone turned up a few times. The chain is built from TRBV27 and TRBJ2-7; the match to TRBD1 covers 8 bases. The CDR3 is 13 amino acids. Germline CDR1 MNHEY, CDR2 SMNVEV (reference sequence). V shed 7 bases, J shed 6 bases, and the junction held 8 bases outside the gene matches. In DNA, the CDR3 is TGTGCCAGCACCGGGACAGGCTGGTCCGAGCAGTACTTC. Its protein product is CASTGTGWSEQYF.

With respect to this clone: The same CDR3 can be traced to other DNA sequences in this sample. The chain has TRBV19 and TRBJ2-7, with TRBD1 matching over 9 bases. V lost 4 bases and J lost 4; bases outside the gene matches: 2. The length of the CDR3 is 13 residues. CDR1 and CDR2 from the germline V gene are LNHDA and SQIVND (reference sequence). For the CDR3, the DNA is TGTGCCAGTAGTAAAGACAGGGGGTACGAGCAGTACTTC. Translated, it gives CASSKDRGYEQYF.

The chain combines TRBV6-5 with TRBJ1-2, with D possibly TRBD1 on 6 matching bases. This CDR3 comprises 14 residues. Germline V gene sequence: CDR1 MNHEY, CDR2 SVGAGI. The V and J ends lost 0 bases and 5 bases respectively, with 10 bases between them. The CDR3 reads CASSYSFTGYGYTF. CDR3 nucleotide sequence: TGTGCCAGCAGTTACTCGTTTACAGGGTATGGCTACACCTTC.

CDR3 amino acids: CASSPTRGGADEKLFF. The DNA for the CDR3 is TGTGCCAGCTCACCGACCCGAGGGGGGGCTGATGAAAAACTGTTTTTT. V usage is TRBV18 and J usage is TRBJ1-4; tentative D call: TRBD1 (6 bases). Germline V gene data show CDR1 as KGHSH and CDR2 as LQKENI. The CDR3 is made up of 16 amino acids. The ends were cut back, 3 bases at V and 6 bases at J, with 17 bases in the middle.

This chain connects TRBV7-9 to TRBJ1-1, with 8 bases that match TRBD1. V was pared by 5 bases and J by 2 bases, with 7 bases of the junction left unmatched. Germline V gene lookup returns CDR1 SEHNR and CDR2 FQNEAQ (reference sequence). The CDR3 extends over 15 amino acids. DNA for the CDR3: TGTGCCAGCAGCGGACAGGGTTTGGTTAACACTGAAGCTTTCTTT. It encodes CASSGQGLVNTEAFF.